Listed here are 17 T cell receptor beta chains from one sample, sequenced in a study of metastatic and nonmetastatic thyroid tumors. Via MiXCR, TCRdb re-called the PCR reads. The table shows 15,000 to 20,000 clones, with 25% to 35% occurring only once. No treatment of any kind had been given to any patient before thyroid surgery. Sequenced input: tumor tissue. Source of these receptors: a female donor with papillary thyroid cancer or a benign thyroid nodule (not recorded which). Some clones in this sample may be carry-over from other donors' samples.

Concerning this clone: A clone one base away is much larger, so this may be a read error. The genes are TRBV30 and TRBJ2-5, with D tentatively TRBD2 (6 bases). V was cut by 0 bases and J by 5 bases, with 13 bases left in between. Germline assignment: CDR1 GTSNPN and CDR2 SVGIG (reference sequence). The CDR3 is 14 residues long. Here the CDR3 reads CAWSVSWGGETQYF. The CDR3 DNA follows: TGTGCCTGGAGTGTATCTTGGGGAGGTGAGACCCAGTACTTC.

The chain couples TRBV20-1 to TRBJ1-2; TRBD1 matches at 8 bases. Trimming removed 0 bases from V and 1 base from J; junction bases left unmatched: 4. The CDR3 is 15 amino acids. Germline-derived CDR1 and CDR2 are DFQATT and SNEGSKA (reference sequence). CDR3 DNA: TGCAGTGCTAGAGATTCAGGACAGGGTAACTATGGCTACACCTTC. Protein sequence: CSARDSGQGNYGYTF.

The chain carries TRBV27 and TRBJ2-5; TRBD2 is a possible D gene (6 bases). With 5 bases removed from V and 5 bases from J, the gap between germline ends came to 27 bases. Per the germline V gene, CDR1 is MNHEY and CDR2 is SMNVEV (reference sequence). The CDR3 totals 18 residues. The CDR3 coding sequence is TGTGCCAGCAGTCCCCGCGGAAATAGCGGTAGGGCCCGGGAGACCCAGTACTTC. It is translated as CASSPRGNSGRARETQYF.

The CDR3 DNA reads TGTGCCAGCAGTGAAAGCGGGAGCTCGGTGGATGAGCAGTTCTTC. The encoded protein is CASSESGSSVDEQFF. The rearrangement uses TRBV2 and TRBJ2-1; TRBD2 aligns across 8 bases. Trimming took 2 bases from V and 8 from J; bases not matched to a gene: 8. Germline-derived CDR1 and CDR2 are SNHLY and FYNNEI. The CDR3 spans 15 residues.

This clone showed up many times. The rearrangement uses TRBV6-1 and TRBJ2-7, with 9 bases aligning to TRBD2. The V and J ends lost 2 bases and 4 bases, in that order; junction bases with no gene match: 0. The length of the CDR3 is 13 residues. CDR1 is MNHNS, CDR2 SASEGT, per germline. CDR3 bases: TGTGCCAGCAGTGAACTAGCGGGGTACGAGCAGTACTTC. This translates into CASSELAGYEQYF.

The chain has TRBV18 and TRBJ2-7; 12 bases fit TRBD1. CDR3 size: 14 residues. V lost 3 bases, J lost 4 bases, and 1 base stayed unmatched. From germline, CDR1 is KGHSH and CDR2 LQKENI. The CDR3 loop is CASSPGQGAYEQYF. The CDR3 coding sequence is TGTGCCAGCTCACCGGGACAGGGGGCTTACGAGCAGTACTTC.

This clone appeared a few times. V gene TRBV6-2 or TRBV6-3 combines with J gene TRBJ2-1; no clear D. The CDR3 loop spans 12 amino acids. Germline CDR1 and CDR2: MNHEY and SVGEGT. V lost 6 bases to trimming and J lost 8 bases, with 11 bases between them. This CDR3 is CASRSSRDEQFF. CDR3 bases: TGTGCCAGCAGGAGCTCTAGGGATGAGCAGTTCTTC.

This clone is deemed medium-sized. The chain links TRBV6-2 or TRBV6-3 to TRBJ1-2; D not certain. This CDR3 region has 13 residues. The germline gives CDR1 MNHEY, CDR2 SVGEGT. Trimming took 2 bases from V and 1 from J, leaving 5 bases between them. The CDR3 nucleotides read TGTGCCAGCAGTTACGGATTTAACTATGGCTACACCTTC. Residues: CASSYGFNYGYTF.

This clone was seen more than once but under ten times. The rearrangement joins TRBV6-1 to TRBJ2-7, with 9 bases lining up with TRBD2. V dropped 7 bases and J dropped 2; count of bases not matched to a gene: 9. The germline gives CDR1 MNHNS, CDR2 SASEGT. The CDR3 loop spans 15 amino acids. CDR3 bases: TGTGCCAGCATTGCGGGAGGGCACTACACCTACGAGCAGTACTTC. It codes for CASIAGGHYTYEQYF.

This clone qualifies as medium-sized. The CDR3 sequence: CASSYSGRAGYGYTF. The CDR3 nucleotides are TGTGCCAGCAGTTACTCTGGCAGGGCGGGCTATGGCTACACCTTC. The chain uses TRBV6-2 or TRBV6-3 and TRBJ1-2, with a weak D call TRBD1 (5 bases). Looked up from germline, CDR1 is MNHEY and CDR2 is SVGEGT. The CDR3 totals 15 residues. The V end was cut by 0 bases, the J end by 4 bases, with 12 bases between.

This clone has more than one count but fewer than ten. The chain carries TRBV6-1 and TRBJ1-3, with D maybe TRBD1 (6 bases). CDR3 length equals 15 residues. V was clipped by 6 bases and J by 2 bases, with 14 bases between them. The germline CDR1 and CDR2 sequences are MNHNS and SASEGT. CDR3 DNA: TGTGCCAGCAGACAAACAGGGAAAGCTGGAAACACCATATATTTT. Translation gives CASRQTGKAGNTIYF.

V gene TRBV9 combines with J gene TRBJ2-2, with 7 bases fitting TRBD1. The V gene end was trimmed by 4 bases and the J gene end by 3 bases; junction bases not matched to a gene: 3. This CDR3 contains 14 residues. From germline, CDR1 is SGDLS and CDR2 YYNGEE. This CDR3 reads CASSLGQDTGELFF. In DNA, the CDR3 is TGTGCCAGCAGCTTAGGACAGGACACCGGGGAGCTGTTTTTT.

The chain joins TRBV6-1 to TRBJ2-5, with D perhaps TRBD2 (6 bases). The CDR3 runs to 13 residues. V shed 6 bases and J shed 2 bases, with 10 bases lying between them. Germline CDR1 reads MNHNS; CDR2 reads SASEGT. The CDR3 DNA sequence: TGTGCCAGCAGCCGGGACTCTCAAGAGACCCAGTACTTC. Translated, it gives CASSRDSQETQYF.

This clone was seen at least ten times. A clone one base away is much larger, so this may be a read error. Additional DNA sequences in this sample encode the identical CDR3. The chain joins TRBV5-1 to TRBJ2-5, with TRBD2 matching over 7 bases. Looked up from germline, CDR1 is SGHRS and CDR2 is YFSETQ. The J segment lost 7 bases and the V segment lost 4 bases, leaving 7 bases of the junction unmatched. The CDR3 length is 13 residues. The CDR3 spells CASSPGQRGTQYF. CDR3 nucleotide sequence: TGCGCCAGCAGCCCGGGGCAGCGGGGGACCCAGTACTTC.

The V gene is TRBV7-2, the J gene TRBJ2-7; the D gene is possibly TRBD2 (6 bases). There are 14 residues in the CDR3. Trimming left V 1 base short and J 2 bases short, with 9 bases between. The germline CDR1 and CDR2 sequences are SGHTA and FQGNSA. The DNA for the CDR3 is TGTGCCAGCAGCTTAGTTGGAGGGACCTACGAGCAGTACTTC. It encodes CASSLVGGTYEQYF.

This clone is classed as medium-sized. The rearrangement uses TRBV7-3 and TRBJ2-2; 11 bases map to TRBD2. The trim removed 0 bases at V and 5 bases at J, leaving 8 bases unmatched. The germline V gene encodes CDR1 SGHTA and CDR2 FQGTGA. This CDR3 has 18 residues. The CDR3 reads CASSLTSSGRLRTGELFF. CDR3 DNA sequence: TGTGCCAGCAGCTTAACTTCTAGCGGGAGGTTGAGGACCGGGGAGCTGTTTTTT.

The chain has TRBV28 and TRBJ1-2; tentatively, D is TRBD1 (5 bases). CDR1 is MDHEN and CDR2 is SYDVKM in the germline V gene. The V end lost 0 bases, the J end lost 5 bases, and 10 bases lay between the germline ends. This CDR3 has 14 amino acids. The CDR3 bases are TGTGCCAGCAGTTTATGGGCAGGGAGGTATGGCTACACCTTC. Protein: CASSLWAGRYGYTF.